Following are 21 T cell receptor beta chains from one sample sequenced in a study of T cells expressing NK-cell markers. From its re-call of the 5' RACE reads, TCRdb lists each CDR3 protein once, without DNA. This sample's table reports 130,000 to 150,000 distinct CDR3 sequences. The sequenced sample was blood T cells: a sorted CD56 or NKG2C T cell subset, CD4+ or CD8+ T cells, or bulk PBMC T cells (not recorded which). The receptors originated from a man between 18 and 35 years old in good health.

The chain recombines TRBV6-1 with TRBJ2-7; TCRdb's assignment of TRBD1 cannot be checked, as there is no DNA. Germline V lookup: CDR1 MNHNS, CDR2 SASEGT. The CDR3 covers 14 residues. The CDR3 region is CASSAGQGTYEQYF.

V is TRBV6-2 or TRBV6-3 and J is TRBJ2-2; no DNA is available, so the TRBD2 call from TCRdb remains unchecked. Germline CDR1 MNHEY, CDR2 SVGEGT. The CDR3 totals 16 residues. CDR3 amino acids: CASSTIGLAGVRELFF.

This rearrangement joins TRBV10-1 to TRBJ1-5; the D call from TCRdb, TRBD1, cannot be confirmed without DNA. The germline V gene has CDR1 WNHNN and CDR2 SYGVQD (reference sequence). The CDR3 has 12 residues. The chain's CDR3 is CASNRRAQPQHF.

The chain uses TRBV12-3 or TRBV12-4 and TRBJ2-5; TCRdb designates TRBD2, a call that cannot be tested without DNA. The CDR3 sequence is 15 residues long. Here the CDR3 reads CASSPIAGVVGTQYF.

The V call is TRBV12-3 or TRBV12-4, the J call TRBJ2-1. This CDR3 is built from 13 residues. The CDR3 spells CASSLSGYNEQFF.

The chain combines TRBV18 with TRBJ1-1; TCRdb's D gene call, TRBD1, goes unchecked for lack of DNA. The germline V gene encodes CDR1 KGHSH and CDR2 LQKENI. This CDR3 comprises 17 residues. The chain's CDR3 is CASSPLGQGHTTTEAFF.

The rearrangement uses TRBV7-8 and TRBJ1-1. The CDR3 has 13 amino acids. Per the germline V gene, CDR1 is SGHVS and CDR2 is FQNEAQ. Here the CDR3 reads CASSRGGPFYAFF.

The chain links TRBV5-1 to TRBJ2-7; with no DNA, the TCRdb D assignment of TRBD1 cannot be verified. The CDR3 length is 15 residues. CDR1 SGHRS and CDR2 YFSETQ come from the germline V gene. CDR3 sequence: CASSFTQGAWYEQYF.

This rearrangement joins TRBV7-8 to TRBJ2-5. CDR1 and CDR2 (germline): SGHVS, FQNEAQ. The CDR3 sequence is 14 residues long. The CDR3 is CASSSWSEEETQYF. Drawing the rest from reference TRBV7-8 and TRBJ2-5, the complete variable domain is GAGVSQSPRYKVAKRGQDVALRCDPISGHVSLFWYQQALGQGPEFLTYFQNEAQLDKSGLPSDRFFAERPEGSVSTLKIQRTQQEDSAVYLCASSSWSEEETQYFGPGTRLLVL.

J is TRBJ2-1 and V is TRBV15; the TCRdb call, TRBD2, lacks DNA for checking. Germline V gives CDR1 LNHNV, CDR2 YYDKDF (reference sequence). The CDR3 runs to 14 residues. The CDR3: CATAPSGRIHEQFF.

The chain employs TRBV5-1 and TRBJ2-2; without DNA, the TCRdb call of TRBD2 cannot be checked. The CDR3 contains 18 residues. Germline V gene data show CDR1 as SGHRS and CDR2 as YFSETQ. CDR3 sequence: CASTSLGLAGASTGELFF.

The genes are TRBV7-6 and TRBJ2-7. This CDR3 has 14 residues. Germline loops: CDR1 SGHVS, CDR2 FNYEAQ. This CDR3 reads CASSLGTLTYEQYF.

The chain couples TRBV29-1 to TRBJ2-7; the TCRdb call, TRBD1, lacks DNA for checking. The germline CDR1 and CDR2 sequences are SQVTM and ANQGSEA. The CDR3 sequence is 14 residues long. CDR3 region: CSVDGQGPGGEQYF.

The rearrangement uses TRBV19 and TRBJ2-2; TCRdb's D gene call, TRBD1, goes unchecked for lack of DNA. From germline, CDR1 is LNHDA and CDR2 SQIVND (reference sequence). The CDR3 runs to 15 residues. CDR3 sequence reads: CATQKGERITGELFF. Full variable domain (missing parts from reference TRBV19 and TRBJ2-2): DGGITQSPKYLFRKEGQNVTLSCEQNLNHDAMYWYRQDPGQGLRLIYYSQIVNDFQKGDIAEGYSVSREKKESFPLTVTSAQKNPTAFYLCATQKGERITGELFFGEGSRLTVL.

The chain carries TRBV25-1 and TRBJ2-1; the TCRdb D gene call, TRBD2, has no DNA to confirm it. Germline CDR1 is MGHDK and CDR2 is SYGVNS. The CDR3 totals 14 residues. This CDR3 reads CASSPLAGISEQFF.

The chain carries TRBV20-1 and TRBJ2-6. The CDR3 runs 12 residues. Germline CDR1 DFQATT, CDR2 SNEGSKA (reference sequence). The CDR3 protein is CSARVGANVLTF.

This sequence joins TRBV3-1 and TRBJ2-1; the TCRdb D gene call, TRBD2, has no DNA to confirm it. Germline assignment: CDR1 LGHDT and CDR2 YNNKEL (reference sequence). The CDR3 is 15 residues long. The CDR3 is CASSRRLAEYNEQFF.

The rearrangement joins TRBV7-2 to TRBJ2-1; TCRdb names TRBD2, which stays unverified in the absence of DNA. Per the germline V gene, CDR1 is SGHTA and CDR2 is FQGNSA. CDR3 length equals 15 residues. CDR3 residues: CASSPGLGLGYEQFF.

The chain combines TRBV30 with TRBJ2-7; checking the TCRdb D call of TRBD2 is not possible without DNA. Germline V gene sequence: CDR1 GTSNPN, CDR2 SVGIG (reference sequence). The CDR3 length is 15 residues. CDR3: CAWSVMGTLSYEQYF.

The chain combines TRBV5-5 with TRBJ2-5. Germline CDR1 SGHKS, CDR2 YYEKEE (reference sequence). The CDR3 runs to 16 residues. CDR3 sequence: CASSLEFAMDQETQYF. The full variable domain, completed using reference TRBV5-5 and TRBJ2-5, is DAGVTQSPTHLIKTRGQQVTLRCSPISGHKSVSWYQQVLGQGPQFIFQYYEKEERGRGNFPDRFSARQFPNYSSELNVNALLLGDSALYLCASSLEFAMDQETQYFGPGTRLLVL.

V is TRBV14 and J is TRBJ2-7; the TRBD2 assignment by TCRdb is unverifiable without DNA. The length of the CDR3 is 17 residues. Germline-derived CDR1 and CDR2 are SGHDN and FVKESK. This CDR3 reads CASSLNTKRELVYEQYF.